The rows below give T cell receptor beta chains drawn from one sample of a study. Each CDR3 protein is one row after TCRdb ran MiXCR on the 5' RACE reads. The sample lists tens of thousands of distinct CDR3 sequences; about 28% were seen once. What was sequenced was tumor-infiltrating memory CD4+ T cells sorted from the breast tumor. These TCRs come from a female donor with breast cancer. Both conserved end residues are part of each CDR3. A D gene is named only where the DNA matches it firmly. A clone size is listed for some rows: how often the clone was seen (once, few, many), or a class if it is expanded.

TRBV4-3,many,TRBD1,TRBJ1-4,TGCGCCAGCAGCCAAGGGACAGGGGGCGCGACTAATGAAAAACTGTTTTTT,CASSQGTGGATNEKLFF
TRBV5-1,.,.,TRBJ2-5,TGCGCCAGCAGCAGATCACAAGAGACCCAGTACTTC,CASSRSQETQYF
TRBV5-1,few,TRBD2,TRBJ2-5,TGCGCCAGCAGACCAGCGGGAGGAGAGACCCAGTACTTC,CASRPAGGETQYF
TRBV5-1,few,TRBD2,TRBJ2-5,TGCGCCAGCAGCTTGGTGGCTAGCGGGCAAGAGACCCAGTACTTC,CASSLVASGQETQYF
TRBV7-2,.,TRBD2,TRBJ2-7,TGTGCCAGCAGCTCAACCCGGACTAGCGGACTCTACGAGCAGTACTTC,CASSSTRTSGLYEQYF
TRBV5-5,few,.,TRBJ1-1,TGTGCCAGCAGCCTTGATAGGGGGACGAAAGCTTTCTTT,CASSLDRGTKAFF
TRBV20-1,few,.,TRBJ1-1,TGCAGTGCTAAGACCGACGCTGAAGCTTTCTTT,CSAKTDAEAFF
TRBV5-1,many,.,TRBJ2-1,TGCGCCAGCAGCTTGGAGGGGGGCGCCTACAATGAGCAGTTCTTC,CASSLEGGAYNEQFF
TRBV3-1,few,.,TRBJ1-1,TGTGCCAGCAGCCAATATCAAGGGAACACTGAAGCTTTCTTT,CASSQYQGNTEAFF
TRBV6-5,.,.,TRBJ1-3,TGTGCCAGCAGTTACTCCCCCCAGGCCGGCTCTGGAAACACCATATATTTT,CASSYSPQAGSGNTIYF
TRBV29-1,many,.,TRBJ1-1,TGCAGCGTTGCGGGGGTAGCTGAAGCTTTCTTT,CSVAGVAEAFF
TRBV5-1,many,TRBD2,TRBJ2-7,TGCGCCAGCCCTGGACTAGCGGGAGGTTTTTCCTACGAGCAGTACTTC,CASPGLAGGFSYEQYF
TRBV7-8,.,.,TRBJ2-7,TGTGCCGGCAGCCTAAGCTCCTACGAGCAGTACTTC,CAGSLSSYEQYF
TRBV12-3/TRBV12-4,.,.,TRBJ1-1,TGTGCCAGCAGTTTAGACGGATATACTGAAGCTTTCTTT,CASSLDGYTEAFF
TRBV6-2/TRBV6-3,.,.,TRBJ2-3,TGTGCCAGCAGCTTAGACCTTTACACAAATACGCAGTATTTT,CASSLDLYTNTQYF
TRBV11-3,few,TRBD1,TRBJ2-6,TGTGCCAGCAGCCTCGGACAGGGGGCTTCTGGGGCCAACGTCCTGACTTTC,CASSLGQGASGANVLTF
TRBV7-9,.,TRBD1,TRBJ1-2,TGTGCCAGCAGCCCCCCCCCGGACAGGGGGCGAGATGGCTACACCTTC,CASSPPPDRGRDGYTF
TRBV20-1,medium-sized,TRBD1,TRBJ1-6,TGCAGTGCTAGAGATGAGGGCAGGGGGTGGAATTCACCCCTCCACTTT,CSARDEGRGWNSPLHF
TRBV7-3,few,TRBD2,TRBJ2-5,TGTGCCAGCAGCCGGGAGGGCCCAGAGACCCAGGACTTC,CASSREGPETQDF
TRBV19,.,.,TRBJ2-6,TGTGCCAGTAGATATTCCTCTGGGGCCAACGTCCTGACTTTC,CASRYSSGANVLTF
TRBV6-1,.,TRBD1,TRBJ2-7,TGTGCCAGCAGCCGGGACAGGGGTACCTACGAGCAGTACTTC,CASSRDRGTYEQYF
TRBV6-6,.,.,TRBJ1-1,TGTGCCAGCAGCCCCATGGGGTCCGCCACGAACACTGAAGCTTTCTTT,CASSPMGSATNTEAFF
TRBV20-1,.,.,TRBJ1-5,TGCGGTGCTAGAGAAGTAGGGAATGCTAAAGCCCAGCATTTT,CGAREVGNAKAQHF
TRBV5-1,.,TRBD1,TRBJ1-2,TGCGCCAGCAGCGCCGCCGGGACAGGATATGGCTACACCTTC,CASSAAGTGYGYTF
TRBV12-3/TRBV12-4,few,.,TRBJ1-5,TGTGCCAGTCAGGTCGTGGGGAATCAGCCCCAGCATTTT,CASQVVGNQPQHF
TRBV6-5,.,.,TRBJ2-3,TGTGCCAGCAGTTACTCACGGACCACAGATACGCAGTATTTT,CASSYSRTTDTQYF
TRBV12-3/TRBV12-4,.,.,TRBJ1-1,TGTGCCAGCAGTTTCATCCCCCAGGGCCGTCTTACTGAAGCTTTCTTT,CASSFIPQGRLTEAFF
TRBV12-3/TRBV12-4,.,.,TRBJ2-7,TGTGCCAGCAGTTTTGACGCAAGCTCCTACGAGCAGTACTTC,CASSFDASSYEQYF
TRBV5-1,.,TRBD2,TRBJ2-1,TGCGCCAGCAGCTTGATGATAGCGGGAGAAACAGGCTTCTTC,CASSLMIAGETGFF
TRBV7-2,.,.,TRBJ1-2,TGTGCCAGCAGCCGCTACAGGGACTATGGCTACACCTTC,CASSRYRDYGYTF
TRBV4-2,few,TRBD1,TRBJ1-1,TGTGCCAGCGGAGGAACAATGGGACAGGCGAAGAACACTGAAGCTTTCTTT,CASGGTMGQAKNTEAFF
TRBV7-8,many,TRBD1,TRBJ1-6,TGTGCCAGCAGCTTATCAGTCGGCCAGGGGGTTTCACCCCTCCACTTT,CASSLSVGQGVSPLHF
TRBV25-1,few,.,TRBJ1-1,TGTGCCAGCAGTGTAGGGAACACTGAAGCTTTCTTT,CASSVGNTEAFF
TRBV12-3/TRBV12-4,many,.,TRBJ2-1,TGTGCCAGCAGCACATGGGCTAGCAGCTCCTACAATGAGCAGTTCTTC,CASSTWASSSYNEQFF
TRBV5-1,.,.,TRBJ2-1,TGCGCCAGCAGCTTGGTATCGGGTGTTGGTGACCAGTTCTTC,CASSLVSGVGDQFF
TRBV6-5,.,TRBD2,TRBJ2-1,TGTGCCAGCATTAGCGGGATCGGGGATGAGCAGTTCTTC,CASISGIGDEQFF
TRBV24-1,.,.,TRBJ1-1,TGTGCCTCCCAGCCTAGGCTCGGCACTGAAGCTTTCTTT,CASQPRLGTEAFF
TRBV5-1,.,TRBD2,TRBJ2-1,TGCGCCAGCAGCTTGGGTGGCGGGAGAGACAATGAGCAGTTCTTC,CASSLGGGRDNEQFF
TRBV4-3,.,.,TRBJ1-2,TGCGCCAGCAGCCCGAACAGGGACTATGGCTACACCTTC,CASSPNRDYGYTF
TRBV5-1,.,.,TRBJ2-1,TGCGCCAGCAGCTTGAGTGGCAGGTCCAATGAGCAGTTCTTC,CASSLSGRSNEQFF
TRBV29-1,few,.,TRBJ1-2,TGCAGCGTTGAACTGGATGGCTACACCTTC,CSVELDGYTF
TRBV30,few,.,TRBJ2-2,TGTGCCTGGAGTTTAAAGGCAGGCACCGGGGAGCTGTTTTTT,CAWSLKAGTGELFF
TRBV5-1,.,TRBD2,TRBJ2-3,TGCGCCAGCAGCCCGGGAACGGGGGGAGGCACAGATACGCAGTATTTT,CASSPGTGGGTDTQYF
TRBV4-1,many,TRBD1,TRBJ1-2,TGCGCCAGCAGCCAAGAACCACAGGGGGCCTATGGCTACACCTTC,CASSQEPQGAYGYTF
TRBV7-2,.,TRBD2,TRBJ2-1,TGTGCCAGCAGCCGAAATCTAGCGGGAGCCGCGGGCTCCTACAATGAGCAGTTCTTC,CASSRNLAGAAGSYNEQFF
TRBV5-1,.,TRBD2,TRBJ2-7,TGCGCCAGCAGACTTCTAGCGGAGAGCGACGAGCAGTACTTC,CASRLLAESDEQYF
TRBV5-1,many,.,TRBJ2-7,TGCGCCAGCAGCTTGACTCCTCTATCCTACGAGCAGTACTTC,CASSLTPLSYEQYF
TRBV6-5,many,TRBD2,TRBJ2-1,TGTGCCAGCAGACGTCGACTAGCGGGATCCAATGAGCAGTTCTTC,CASRRRLAGSNEQFF
TRBV28,many,.,TRBJ2-5,TGTGCCAGCAGTTCCCATGGCGGAAGCCTGGGGACCCAGTACTTC,CASSSHGGSLGTQYF
TRBV20-1,.,TRBD2,TRBJ2-7,TGCAGTGCCTCTAGCGGTACCTACGAGCAGTACTTC,CSASSGTYEQYF
TRBV4-1,.,.,TRBJ2-5,TGCGCCAGCAGCCACCGCACGGGAGAGGGGACCCAGTACTTC,CASSHRTGEGTQYF
TRBV7-9,once,.,TRBJ2-7,TGTGCCAGCAGCGGAAACTCGGGGGTTGACCACGAGCAGTACTTC,CASSGNSGVDHEQYF
TRBV10-3,few,.,TRBJ2-6,TGTGCCATCAGTCAAACCGGACTGGCGTCTGGGGCCAACGTCCTGACTTTC,CAISQTGLASGANVLTF
TRBV6-1,.,.,TRBJ2-7,TGTGCCAGCAGTCCCTGGACGGTAGGCTCCTACGAGCAGTACTTC,CASSPWTVGSYEQYF
TRBV9,few,.,TRBJ1-1,TGTGCCAGCAGCGTAGGCCCTGAGAACACTGAAGCTTTCTTT,CASSVGPENTEAFF
TRBV20-1,.,.,TRBJ2-1,TGCAGTGCTAGCACGCCCTCCGGGAGTTTATACAATGAGCAGTTCTTC,CSASTPSGSLYNEQFF
TRBV28,few,.,TRBJ1-5,TGTGCCAGCAGTCCCATGACACCGAACAATCAGCCCCAGCATTTT,CASSPMTPNNQPQHF
TRBV6-5,few,TRBD1,TRBJ1-5,TGTGCCAGCAAAGCTAGGGACAGGGCAGATCAGCCCCAGCATTTT,CASKARDRADQPQHF
TRBV7-6,few,TRBD1,TRBJ1-6,TGTGCCAGCAGCCCTCGAACAGGGGGGGTCAATTCACCCCTCCACTTT,CASSPRTGGVNSPLHF